This passage covers 31 T cell receptor beta chains from one sample sequenced in a study of OX40 agonist ivuxolimab in advanced cancers. Libraries were prepared by immunoSEQ multiplex PCR; TCRdb keeps only in-frame clonotypes and omits some of them. Of some 58,000 clones listed, around four fifths are singletons. Material: CD4+ or CD8+ T cells sorted from blood, obtained in a trial of the OX40 agonist ivuxolimab. These receptors were taken from an adult with an advanced solid tumor such as melanoma, head and neck, liver or kidney cancer.

CDR3 amino acids: CASSYGQFYEQYF. CDR3 nucleotide sequence: TGTGCCAGCAGTTACGGGCAGTTCTACGAGCAGTACTTC. The chain employs TRBV6-5 and TRBJ2-7; D is unclear. This CDR3 spans 13 amino acids. CDR1 MNHEY and CDR2 SVGAGI come from the germline V gene. V was pared by 2 bases and J by 3 bases, with 8 bases between.

The chain carries TRBV28 and TRBJ2-4; TRBD1 agrees at 10 bases. CDR1 and CDR2 from the germline V gene are MDHEN and SYDVKM. With V trimmed by 6 bases and J by 7 bases, 9 bases remained unmatched. This CDR3 comprises 15 residues. The DNA for the CDR3 is TGTGCCAGCAGGAGACTCGGGACAGGGGAGAACATTCAGTACTTC. Its protein is CASRRLGTGENIQYF.

This clone showed up just a few times. The V call is TRBV19, the J call TRBJ2-6; D call uncertain. The CDR3 totals 16 residues. The V gene's germline CDR1 is LNHDA and CDR2 SQIVND (reference sequence). V was trimmed by 6 bases and J by 0 bases, leaving 12 bases between them. The DNA for the CDR3 is TGTGCCAGTAGCCCACAGAGACTCTCTGGGGCCAACGTCCTGACTTTC. Protein product: CASSPQRLSGANVLTF. The full variable domain, completed using reference TRBV19 and TRBJ2-6, is DGGITQSPKYLFRKEGQNVTLSCEQNLNHDAMYWYRQDPGQGLRLIYYSQIVNDFQKGDIAEGYSVSREKKESFPLTVTSAQKNPTAFYLCASSPQRLSGANVLTFGAGSRLTVL.

The chain is built from TRBV7-9 and TRBJ2-1, with 11 bases fitting TRBD2. This CDR3 is 15 amino acids long. The germline V gene has CDR1 SEHNR and CDR2 FQNEAQ (reference sequence). V lost 3 bases and J lost 5; bases outside the gene matches: 3. The CDR3 region has the DNA TGTGCCAGCAGCTTGGGGACTAGCGGAAACAATGAGCAGTTCTTC. This translates into CASSLGTSGNNEQFF. Filled out from reference TRBV7-9 and TRBJ2-1, the complete variable domain reads DTGVSQNPRHKITKRGQNVTFRCDPISEHNRLYWYRQTLGQGPEFLTYFQNEAQLEKSRLLSDRFSAERPKGSFSTLEIQRTEQGDSAMYLCASSLGTSGNNEQFFGPGTRLTVL.

The chain is built from TRBV5-6 and TRBJ1-3; no definite D call. The CDR3 is 14 amino acids. Germline V gene data show CDR1 as SGHDT and CDR2 as YYEEEE. Trimming left V 2 bases short and J 3 bases short, with 9 bases between. The CDR3 here is CASSLEGYGNTIYF. For the CDR3, the DNA is TGTGCCAGCAGCTTAGAGGGTTATGGAAACACCATATATTTT.

This clone has a single count. V and J are TRBV6-1 and TRBJ1-4; D might be TRBD1 (6 bases). Germline values: CDR1 MNHNS, CDR2 SASEGT. The CDR3 spans 15 residues. Trimming removed 7 bases at V and 0 bases at J, with 12 bases between. CDR3: CASIRRGATNEKLFF. CDR3 DNA: TGTGCCAGCATCAGAAGGGGGGCAACTAATGAAAAACTGTTTTTT.

In its sample, this clone was seen a few times. V gene TRBV6-5 combines with J gene TRBJ1-2; D is ambiguous. Trimming shortened V by 4 bases and J by 2 bases, and 8 bases separated the two germline ends. The CDR3 consists of 13 residues. Looked up from germline, CDR1 is MNHEY and CDR2 is SVGAGI. The CDR3 spells CASSLFENYGYTF. The CDR3 nucleotides read TGTGCCAGCAGTTTATTCGAGAACTATGGCTACACCTTC.

This clone was seen just once. V is TRBV11-2 and J is TRBJ2-4; D remains unclear. The CDR3 consists of 13 residues. The germline V gene encodes CDR1 SGHAT and CDR2 FQNNGV. V was trimmed by 6 bases and J by 1 base, leaving 7 bases between them. DNA for the CDR3: TGTGCCAGCAGTAGATTGGCCAAAAACATTCAGTACTTC. It codes for CASSRLAKNIQYF.

This clone was seen only a few times. The rearrangement links TRBV6-5 to TRBJ2-2; unclear D gene. Germline CDR1 MNHEY, CDR2 SVGAGI. V dropped 4 bases and J dropped 1 base, with 7 bases sitting between them. The CDR3 sequence is 14 residues long. This chain's CDR3 is CASSFLENTGELFF. The CDR3 DNA reads as TGTGCCAGCAGTTTTTTAGAGAACACCGGGGAGCTGTTTTTT.

This chain uses TRBV6-5 with TRBJ2-7, with a weak D call TRBD1 (6 bases). V lost 4 bases and J lost 4, with 11 bases in between. This CDR3 contains 13 residues. Looked up from germline, CDR1 is MNHEY and CDR2 is SVGAGI. For the CDR3, the DNA is TGTGCCAGCAGTTTAACAGGGCAATACGAGCAGTACTTC. As protein: CASSLTGQYEQYF.

V usage is TRBV7-6 and J usage is TRBJ2-5; no firm D call. The CDR3 has 15 amino acids. Germline CDR1 is SGHVS and CDR2 is FNYEAQ. V lost 0 bases to trimming and J lost 2 bases, with 10 bases between them. CDR3 DNA: TGTGCCAGCAGCTTAGCTTGGAGCGCACAAGAGACCCAGTACTTC. Protein product: CASSLAWSAQETQYF. Supplemented by reference TRBV7-6 and TRBJ2-5, the full variable domain reads GAGVSQSPRYKVTKRGQDVALRCDPISGHVSLYWYRQALGQGPEFLTYFNYEAQQDKSGLPNDRFSAERPEGSISTLTIQRTEQRDSAMYRCASSLAWSAQETQYFGPGTRLLVL.

The V gene is TRBV6-5, the J gene TRBJ1-1; 8 bases fit TRBD1. This CDR3 is built from 15 residues. V shed 3 bases and J 4 bases; nucleotides not matched to a gene: 7. The germline gives CDR1 MNHEY, CDR2 SVGAGI. As DNA, the CDR3 is TGTGCCAGCAGTTATTATACAGGGGGTGGCACTGAAGCTTTCTTT. It translates to CASSYYTGGGTEAFF.

The V call is TRBV25-1, the J call TRBJ1-4, with a weak D call TRBD1 (5 bases). Trimming took 2 bases from V and 8 from J, leaving 15 bases between them. There are 15 residues in the CDR3. The germline V gene has CDR1 MGHDK and CDR2 SYGVNS. CDR3 sequence: CASSEVGGFYEKLFF. The DNA of the CDR3 is TGTGCCAGCAGTGAAGTGGGGGGGTTTTACGAAAAACTGTTTTTT. The full variable domain, in which reference TRBV25-1 and TRBJ1-4 provide the parts outside the CDR3, is EADIYQTPRYLVIGTGKKITLECSQTMGHDKMYWYQQDPGMELHLIHYSYGVNSTEKGDLSSESTVSRIRTEHFPLTLESARPSHTSQYLCASSEVGGFYEKLFFGSGTQLSVL.

This clone has just one count. Here the CDR3 DNA reads TGTGCCAGCGTCCTTGGCAGGGCAAATACGCAGTATTTT. It translates to CASVLGRANTQYF. The rearrangement links TRBV7-2 to TRBJ2-3; maybe TRBD1 (5 bases). The length of the CDR3 is 13 residues. Trimming shortened V by 8 bases and J by 7 bases, and 16 bases separated the two germline ends. Germline CDR1 SGHTA, CDR2 FQGNSA.

The chain has TRBV21-1 and TRBJ2-3. TRBV21-1 is assigned pseudogene status. This CDR3 contains 11 residues. The CDR3: CASGATDTQYF. The DNA for the CDR3 is TGTGCCAGCGGCGCCACAGATACGCAGTATTTT.

This clone was observed a single time. The chain recombines TRBV11-2 with TRBJ2-2, with 8 bases lining up with TRBD2. Germline V gives CDR1 SGHAT, CDR2 FQNNGV. The CDR3 spans 15 residues. V shed 3 bases and J 7 bases; nucleotides not matched to a gene: 7. The CDR3 DNA sequence: TGTGCCAGCAGCTTCGCGGGGGGCGGTGGCGGGGAGCTGTTTTTT. The encoded protein is CASSFAGGGGGELFF. Drawing the rest from reference TRBV11-2 and TRBJ2-2, the complete variable domain is EAGVAQSPRYKIIEKRQSVAFWCNPISGHATLYWYQQILGQGPKLLIQFQNNGVVDDSQLPKDRFSAERLKGVDSTLKIQPAKLEDSAVYLCASSFAGGGGGELFFGEGSRLTVL.

CDR3: CASSQGSVADTQYF. The CDR3 DNA follows: TGTGCCAGCAGCCAAGGATCTGTCGCAGATACGCAGTATTTT. The genes are TRBV14 and TRBJ2-3; no reliable D call. Germline lookup yields CDR1 SGHDN and CDR2 FVKESK. The CDR3 extends over 14 amino acids. Trimming stripped 1 base from V and 4 bases from J, with 9 bases between.

V usage is TRBV10-1 and J usage is TRBJ2-1; D unresolved. The germline gives CDR1 WNHNN, CDR2 SYGVQD (reference sequence). There are 15 residues in the CDR3. Trimming cost V 0 bases and J 3 bases, with 9 bases left between them. The CDR3 loop is CASSESELGYNEQFF. The CDR3 nucleotides read TGCGCCAGCAGTGAGTCGGAGTTGGGCTACAATGAGCAGTTCTTC.

The chain is built from TRBV5-1 and TRBJ2-5; D remains ambiguous. Trimming removed 5 bases at V and 5 bases at J, with 16 bases between. This CDR3 has 14 amino acids. Germline V gene data show CDR1 as SGHRS and CDR2 as YFSETQ. The CDR3 nucleotides read TGCGCCAGCAGGATTGGATCTCTTCGGGAGACCCAGTACTTC. Translated: CASRIGSLRETQYF.

The CDR3 loop reads CASSLAGAGSSLRETQYF. CDR3 coding DNA: TGTGCCAGCAGCCTCGCGGGCGCGGGAAGCTCCCTTCGGGAGACCCAGTACTTC. The rearrangement uses TRBV7-8 and TRBJ2-5, with D possibly being TRBD2 (6 bases). V was shortened by 5 bases and J by 5 bases, with 27 bases between the two germline ends. Germline V CDR1 and CDR2: SGHVS, FQNEAQ. The CDR3 consists of 18 residues.

The chain is built from TRBV7-9 and TRBJ2-5; TRBD1 or TRBD2 may be the D gene (5 bases each). CDR1 and CDR2 (germline): SEHNR, FQNEAQ (reference sequence). This CDR3 comprises 14 residues. Trimming removed 5 bases at V and 4 bases at J, with 14 bases between. This chain's CDR3 is CASSERGGPETQYF. The CDR3 nucleotides read TGTGCCAGCAGCGAACGGGGCGGTCCAGAGACCCAGTACTTC.

The chain employs TRBV5-1 and TRBJ1-1; possibly TRBD1 for D (6 bases). V was clipped by 2 bases and J by 4 bases, with 12 bases between them. Germline assignment: CDR1 SGHRS and CDR2 YFSETQ. This CDR3 spans 14 amino acids. This chain's CDR3 is CASSLRQVGTEAFF. In DNA form, the CDR3 reads TGCGCCAGCAGCTTACGACAGGTGGGCACTGAAGCTTTCTTT.

V and J are TRBV5-6 and TRBJ1-2; possible D gene TRBD1, 5 bases. V was cut by 1 base and J by 7 bases, with 17 bases left in between. CDR3 length: 15 amino acids. The germline V gene has CDR1 SGHDT and CDR2 YYEEEE. The CDR3 DNA reads TGTGCCAGCAGCTTGTGGCGCCAGGGATCCGGTGGCTACACCTTC. This gives the protein CASSLWRQGSGGYTF.

J is TRBJ2-4 and V is TRBV9; TRBD1 matches 7 bases. Trimming took 4 bases from V and 8 from J; bases not matched to a gene: 6. The CDR3 has 13 residues. Germline V CDR1 and CDR2: SGDLS, YYNGEE. CDR3 protein: CASSPWDRDIQYF. In nucleotides, the CDR3 is TGTGCCAGCAGCCCCTGGGACAGAGACATTCAGTACTTC.

There are a few counts of this clone. The V gene is TRBV19, the J gene TRBJ1-2, with TRBD1 as a possible D gene (6 bases). The CDR3 loop spans 11 amino acids. Germline lookup yields CDR1 LNHDA and CDR2 SQIVND (reference sequence). Trimming stripped 5 bases from V and 8 bases from J, with 9 bases between. CDR3 in amino acids: CASSWTEGYTF. CDR3 DNA: TGTGCCAGTAGTTGGACAGAGGGCTACACCTTC. The full variable domain, its missing parts supplied by reference TRBV19 and TRBJ1-2, is DGGITQSPKYLFRKEGQNVTLSCEQNLNHDAMYWYRQDPGQGLRLIYYSQIVNDFQKGDIAEGYSVSREKKESFPLTVTSAQKNPTAFYLCASSWTEGYTFGSGTRLTVV.

This sequence joins TRBV7-6 and TRBJ2-1, with 9 bases aligning to TRBD2. The CDR3 loop spans 13 amino acids. Germline CDR1 is SGHVS and CDR2 is FNYEAQ. After removal of 8 bases from V and 7 bases from J, the junction contained 6 bases not matched to a gene. The CDR3: CASSGGRGNEQFF. CDR3 coding DNA: TGTGCCAGCTCAGGCGGGAGGGGGAATGAGCAGTTCTTC.

The rearrangement joins TRBV18 to TRBJ2-5, with D perhaps TRBD2 (6 bases). CDR3 length: 13 amino acids. V shed 2 bases and J shed 4 bases, with 8 bases lying between them. CDR1 KGHSH and CDR2 LQKENI come from the germline V gene. The CDR3 region is CASSPMGGETQYF. CDR3 nucleotide sequence: TGTGCCAGCTCACCAATGGGAGGAGAGACCCAGTACTTC.

The chain couples TRBV4-3 to TRBJ1-2; no definite D call. The CDR3 runs 12 residues. The germline gives CDR1 LGHNA, CDR2 YSLEER. Trimming stripped 0 bases from V and 9 bases from J, with 8 bases between. The CDR3 DNA sequence: TGCGCCAGCAGCCAAGATCTCCGGAGCTACACCTTC. Its translation: CASSQDLRSYTF.

V usage is TRBV7-3 and J usage is TRBJ1-5; tentative D call: TRBD1 (6 bases). The V gene's germline CDR1 is SGHTA and CDR2 FQGTGA. The CDR3 has 15 residues. V was shortened by 1 base and J by 7 bases, with 14 bases between the two germline ends. The CDR3 DNA is TGTGCCAGCAGCTTAATGACAGGCGAGAGGCAGCCCCAGCATTTT. It specifies CASSLMTGERQPQHF.

This clone was seen only once. The J gene is TRBJ2-3, the V gene TRBV9; 7 bases agree with TRBD2. The V and J ends lost 0 bases and 2 bases, in that order; junction bases with no gene match: 3. Germline V gene lookup returns CDR1 SGDLS and CDR2 YYNGEE. The CDR3 sequence is 15 residues long. In DNA form, the CDR3 reads TGTGCCAGCAGCGTAGCTAGCGGACACACAGATACGCAGTATTTT. This codes for CASSVASGHTDTQYF.

This sequence joins TRBV30 and TRBJ2-1; no clear D. There are 13 residues in the CDR3. V lost 2 bases and J 3 bases, leaving 8 bases between the germline ends. Germline CDR1 is GTSNPN and CDR2 is SVGIG (reference sequence). CDR3 sequence reads: CAWSPGIYNEQFF. The CDR3 coding sequence is TGTGCCTGGAGTCCGGGCATCTACAATGAGCAGTTCTTC.